The T cell receptor beta chain described here comes from a study of shared clonotypes between healthy human individuals. Across the study: CD4 naive and memory got three plates each, CD8 naive two, CD8 memory one.

The V segment lost 4 bases and the J segment 1 base; nucleotides outside the gene matches: 4. The germline gives CDR1 SNHLY, CDR2 FYNNEI. The CDR3 is made up of 15 amino acids. The data were produced by immunoSEQ multiplex PCR, yet TCRdb's version contains in-frame clones alone and is incomplete. This sample has roughly 1.5 million clones; 98% occur once, and the top ten carry approximately 0.44%. Worth noting for this clone: A far larger clone is a single base away, which makes a read error likely.

Each of the donors was a healthy adult who was HIV-negative and had not had a recent acute infection or vaccination. The authors divided CD4+ cells into CD45RA+ naive and CD45RA-negative memory subsets. The sequence came from a young man in good health. The genes are TRBV2 and TRBJ2-1; TRBD2 aligns across 7 bases. Input material: naive CD4+ T cells sorted from blood. Subset described: CD45RA+ positively selected. The chain's CDR3 is CASSGRTSSYNEQFF. The CDR3 DNA is TGTGCCAGCAGTGGGAGGACTAGTTCCTACAATGAGCAGTTCTTC.